Shown below are 9 T cell receptor beta chains from a single sample sequenced in a study of cytomegalovirus exposure and HLA in healthy donors (TCRdb year 2017). The library relied on the immunoSEQ multiplex PCR assay. Not all clones reach the TCRdb copy of this immuneACCESS table, which keeps in-frame sequences only. Checked studies attribute under half of the gap to unresolved V genes and leave the rest unexplained. Counted in this sample were about 160,000 clones; approximately 96% of them appeared once. The ten largest clonotypes hold about 0.89% of the sample. The sequenced material came from PBMCs. Receptors originate from a woman younger than 30 in good health and CMV-seronegative.

The chain combines TRBV10-1 with TRBJ2-4; TRBD1 is a possible D gene (5 bases). CDR3 length: 17 residues. The germline V and J ends were trimmed by 0 bases and 3 bases, with 15 bases remaining between them. Germline V gene data show CDR1 as WNHNN and CDR2 as SYGVQD (reference sequence). CDR3 DNA sequence: TGCGCCAGCAGTGAGTCGATCAGGGAATGTGACAAAAACATTCAGTACTTC. This codes for CASSESIRECDKNIQYF.

The chain combines TRBV6-5 with TRBJ2-7; D possibly corresponds to TRBD1 (6 bases). CDR1 is MNHEY, CDR2 SVGAGI, per germline. Trimming removed 6 bases at V and 3 bases at J, with 18 bases between. The CDR3 runs 15 residues. This chain's CDR3 is CASSPFTGPHYEQYF. CDR3 DNA: TGTGCCAGCAGCCCCTTTACAGGGCCCCACTACGAGCAGTACTTC.

The rearrangement uses TRBV27 and TRBJ2-7; D unclear. Germline CDR1 is MNHEY and CDR2 is SMNVEV (reference sequence). The CDR3 is made up of 11 amino acids. Trimming removed 6 bases at V and 12 bases at J, with 15 bases between. CDR3: CASRSFEQAYF. The CDR3 region has the DNA TGTGCCAGCAGAAGTTTTGAGCAGGCGTACTTC.

The gene calls are TRBV5-1 and TRBJ1-1, with 9 bases lining up with TRBD1. J was trimmed by 5 bases and V by 4 bases; bases with no gene match: 6. Per the germline V gene, CDR1 is SGHRS and CDR2 is YFSETQ. CDR3 length: 14 amino acids. The CDR3 sequence is CASSPGQGGTEAFF. The CDR3 coding sequence is TGCGCCAGCAGCCCGGGACAGGGTGGGACTGAAGCTTTCTTT.

The rearrangement joins TRBV7-8 to TRBJ1-2, with 8 bases identical to TRBD1. Germline trimming cut 0 bases from V and 3 bases from J; bases unmatched to any gene: 0. This CDR3 region has 14 residues. CDR1 is SGHVS, CDR2 FQNEAQ, per germline. CDR3 loop: CASSLADRDYGYTF. In DNA, the CDR3 is TGTGCCAGCAGCTTAGCGGACAGGGACTATGGCTACACCTTC.

The chain has TRBV19 and TRBJ1-3, with D possibly TRBD1 on 5 matching bases. Germline V gene lookup returns CDR1 LNHDA and CDR2 SQIVND (reference sequence). V was trimmed by 4 bases and J by 2 bases, leaving 9 bases between them. The CDR3 runs to 14 residues. CDR3 in DNA: TGTGCCAGTAGTACAGGGTCGGCTGGAAACACCATATATTTT. Its translation: CASSTGSAGNTIYF.

The chain recombines TRBV30 with TRBJ1-5; 7 bases match TRBD1. The CDR3 spans 17 residues. Germline CDR1 is GTSNPN and CDR2 is SVGIG (reference sequence). The V gene end was trimmed by 1 base and the J gene end by 1 base; junction bases not matched to a gene: 10. CDR3 loop: CAWSESLTGLSNQPQHF. The CDR3 region has the DNA TGTGCCTGGAGTGAGTCCCTGACAGGGCTGAGCAATCAGCCCCAGCATTTT.

The chain combines TRBV7-9 with TRBJ2-1, with D possibly being TRBD2 (6 bases). V lost 4 bases and J lost 6, with 16 bases in between. Germline CDR1 SEHNR, CDR2 FQNEAQ (reference sequence). The length of the CDR3 is 15 residues. CDR3 DNA: TGTGCCAGCAGCTCCCGGGACTCAAGAGTCAATGAGCAGTTCTTC. Amino acids: CASSSRDSRVNEQFF.

This chain joins TRBV7-6 and TRBJ2-1; D may be TRBD2 (7 bases). Trimming took off 2 bases at V and 2 bases at J, with 10 bases between the two ends. CDR1 is SGHVS and CDR2 is FNYEAQ in the germline V gene. CDR3 size: 15 residues. Here the CDR3 DNA reads TGTGCCAGCAGCTTAAGCGGGACAACCTACAATGAGCAGTTCTTC. This sequence encodes CASSLSGTTYNEQFF.